This T cell receptor beta chain was captured in a study of PD-1 blockade in classical Hodgkin lymphoma. Looking at the study overall: Intravenous infusions of nivolumab 3 mg/kg reached patients every 2 weeks.

Note on this clone: Its antigen is unidentified.

General study results and limits: CD4+ TCR diversity, unlike CD8+, rose significantly by C4D1. Newly diagnosed patients were reported to exhibit reduced baseline TCR diversity relative to healthy donors. Whoever responded completely had baseline diversity much like that seen in newly diagnosed patients.

Time point defined: cycle 4 day 1 (C4D1), after about 6 weeks of nivolumab. Each and every patient relapsed after autologous stem cell transplantation, and patients got differing brentuximab vedotin exposure. The junction had 7 bases not matched to a gene; V was cut back by 6 bases and J by 4 bases. This CDR3 has 15 amino acids. Germline V gives CDR1 SGDLS, CDR2 YYNGEE. Clones were read by immunoSEQ multiplex PCR, and TCRdb kept only the in-frame ones, dropping some. The sample has 25,000 to 35,000 clones, around 70% seen once; the top ten hold roughly 3.5%. The sample was peripheral blood mononuclear cells (PBMCs), taken before the fourth cycle of nivolumab. The source is a human donor with classical Hodgkin lymphoma. The chain links TRBV9 to TRBJ2-2; 9 nucleotides agree with TRBD2. This CDR3 reads CASTQRGEITGELFF. Written as DNA, the CDR3 is TGTGCCAGCACCCAGCGGGGGGAAATCACCGGGGAGCTGTTTTTT.